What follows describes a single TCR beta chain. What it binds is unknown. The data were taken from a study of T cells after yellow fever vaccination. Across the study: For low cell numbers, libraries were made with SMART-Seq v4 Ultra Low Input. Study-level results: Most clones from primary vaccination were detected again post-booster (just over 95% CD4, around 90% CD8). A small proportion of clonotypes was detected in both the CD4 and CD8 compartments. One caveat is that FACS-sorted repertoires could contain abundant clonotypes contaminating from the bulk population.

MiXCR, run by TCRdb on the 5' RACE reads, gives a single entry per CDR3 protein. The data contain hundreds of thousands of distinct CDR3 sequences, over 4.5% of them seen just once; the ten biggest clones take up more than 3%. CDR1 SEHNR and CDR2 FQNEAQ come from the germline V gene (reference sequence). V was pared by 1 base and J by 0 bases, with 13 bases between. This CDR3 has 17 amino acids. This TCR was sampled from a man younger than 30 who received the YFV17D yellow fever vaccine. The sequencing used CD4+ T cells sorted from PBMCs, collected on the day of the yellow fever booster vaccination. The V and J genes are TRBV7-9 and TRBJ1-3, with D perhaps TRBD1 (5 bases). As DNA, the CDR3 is TGTGCCAGCAGCTTAGTTTCCCAGGGAAGCTCTGGAAACACCATATATTTT. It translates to CASSLVSQGSSGNTIYF.